This T cell receptor (beta chain) was sequenced in a study of regulatory T cells in long-lasting Graves disease. The CDR3 is made up of 14 amino acids. Germline V gene lookup returns CDR1 KGHDR and CDR2 SFDVKD. V gave up 4 bases and J gave up 5 bases, with 13 bases separating them. Notes on the study in general: Persistent disease was characterized by preferential usage of TRBV28, TRBJ1-2 and TRBJ2-5.

Time point indicated: persistent/refractory GD, antithyroid drugs over 5 years with positive TRAb. From PBMCs, RNA was extracted and then used to make the TCR library. Points on this clonotype: Antigen specificity is unknown.

iRepertoire HTBI primers and Arm-PCR of CDR3 regions built TCR beta libraries. TCRdb reprocessed the multiplex PCR reads with MiXCR, giving one entry per CDR3 protein. Counted here are under 450,000 distinct CDR3 sequences, roughly a quarter occurring once; the ten biggest clones make up over 25%. The chain is built from TRBV24-1 and TRBJ1-1, with D perhaps TRBD1 (5 bases). Here the sequenced sample was peripheral blood mononuclear cells (PBMCs), taken when the disease was refractory, from a patient treated with antithyroid drugs. This TCR was sampled from a female donor with Graves disease. The CDR3 is CATSDPNGGTEAFF. CDR3 DNA sequence: TGTGCCACCAGTGACCCTAACGGGGGGACTGAAGCTTTCTTT.